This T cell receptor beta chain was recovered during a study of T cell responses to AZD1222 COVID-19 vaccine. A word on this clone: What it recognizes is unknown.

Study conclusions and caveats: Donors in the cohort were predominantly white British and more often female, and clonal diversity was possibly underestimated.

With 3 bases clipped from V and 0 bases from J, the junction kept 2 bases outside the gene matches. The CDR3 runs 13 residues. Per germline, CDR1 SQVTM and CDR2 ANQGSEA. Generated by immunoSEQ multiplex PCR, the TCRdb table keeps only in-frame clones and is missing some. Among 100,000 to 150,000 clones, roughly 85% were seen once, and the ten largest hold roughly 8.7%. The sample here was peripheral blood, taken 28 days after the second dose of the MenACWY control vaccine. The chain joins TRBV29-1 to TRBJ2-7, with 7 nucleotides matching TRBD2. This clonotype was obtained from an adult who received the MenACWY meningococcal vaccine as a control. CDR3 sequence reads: CSVDGRSSYEQYF. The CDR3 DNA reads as TGCAGCGTTGACGGGAGGAGCTCCTACGAGCAGTACTTC.